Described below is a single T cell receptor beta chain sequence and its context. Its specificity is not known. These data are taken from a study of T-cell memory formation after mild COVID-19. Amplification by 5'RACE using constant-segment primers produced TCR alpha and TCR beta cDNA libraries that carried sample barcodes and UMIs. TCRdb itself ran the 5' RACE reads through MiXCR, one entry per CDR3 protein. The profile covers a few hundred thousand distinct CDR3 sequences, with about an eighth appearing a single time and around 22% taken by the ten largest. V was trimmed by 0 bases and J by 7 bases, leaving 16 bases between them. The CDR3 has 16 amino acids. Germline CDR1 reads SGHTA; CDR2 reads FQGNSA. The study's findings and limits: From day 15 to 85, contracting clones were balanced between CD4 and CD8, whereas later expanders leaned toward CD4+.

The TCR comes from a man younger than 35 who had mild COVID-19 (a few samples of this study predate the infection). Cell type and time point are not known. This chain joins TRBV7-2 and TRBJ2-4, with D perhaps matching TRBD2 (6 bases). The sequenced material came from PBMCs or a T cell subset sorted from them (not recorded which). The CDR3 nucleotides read TGTGCCAGCAGCTTAGCTGGTCAAAGACTAGTGAACATTCAGTACTTC. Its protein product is CASSLAGQRLVNIQYF. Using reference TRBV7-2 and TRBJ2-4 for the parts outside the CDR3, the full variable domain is GAGVSQSPSNKVTEKGKDVELRCDPISGHTALYWYRQSLGQGLEFLIYFQGNSAPDKSGLPSDRFSAERTGGSVSTLTIQRTQQEDSAVYLCASSLAGQRLVNIQYFGAGTRLSVL.